This T cell receptor beta chain was captured by sequencing in a study of prognosis after radiotherapy for stage I lung cancer. Study-wide context: The patients comprised approximately twelve men and five or six women, spanning ages roughly 50 to 90 and having a median of 74.5 years. Radiotherapy used SBRT, divided into 3 to 5 fractions and reaching a biologically effective dose of at least 100 Gy.

CDR3 of TCR beta was amplified from genomic DNA via a two-round multiplex PCR. The authors ran first-round PCR with primers specific to each TRBV and TRBJ gene. Each CDR3 protein gets one entry after TCRdb re-called the multiplex PCR reads with MiXCR. The sample shows fewer than 40,000 distinct CDR3 sequences, under 35% of them seen only once. Overall study results and limits: Reportedly, TRBV and TRBJ gene usage varied with metastasis presence. Before stereotactic body radiation therapy the median unique TCR clone count was 9,500 to 11,000, and afterwards it fell to roughly 7,000.

This clonotype occurred many times. What it recognizes is unknown. Germline V gene data show CDR1 as SEHNR and CDR2 as FQNEAQ (reference sequence). V gave up 3 bases and J gave up 3 bases, with 13 bases separating them. The CDR3 consists of 15 residues. The chain links TRBV7-9 to TRBJ2-3, with D maybe TRBD1 (6 bases). The sample here was PBMCs, taken before or after stereotactic body radiation therapy (not recorded which). The sequence was collected from a donor over 45 with non-small cell lung cancer. CDR3 sequence: CASSFVTGGTDTQYF. The CDR3 nucleotides read TGTGCCAGCAGCTTCGTGACAGGAGGTACAGATACGCAGTATTTT.